This T cell receptor (beta chain) appears in the sequencing data of a study of OX40 agonist ivuxolimab in advanced cancers. Study in general: Three patients responded partially, comprising one with hepatocellular carcinoma and two with cutaneous melanoma.

General observations from the study: The study found that CD8+ T cells averaged more expanded clones than CD4+.

The assay was immunoSEQ multiplex PCR, and TCRdb's table has in-frame clones only and misses some. Of tens of thousands of clones listed, 88% were seen once; the top ten hold 4.1%. The CDR3 extends over 16 amino acids. V shed 3 bases and J 6 bases; nucleotides not matched to a gene: 11. Germline V CDR1 and CDR2: SGHTA, FQGTGA. Turning to this clone: Its antigen is not identified.

The TCR was taken from an adult with an advanced solid tumor such as melanoma, head and neck, liver or kidney cancer. This material consisted of CD4+ or CD8+ T cells sorted from blood, taken in a trial of the OX40 agonist ivuxolimab. The chain combines TRBV7-3 with TRBJ2-7, with 10 bases matching TRBD2. The CDR3 DNA reads TGTGCCAGCAGCTTGACAGCGGGAGGGCTCCCAGGCGAGCAGTACTTC. This translates into CASSLTAGGLPGEQYF. Filled out from reference TRBV7-3 and TRBJ2-7, the complete variable domain reads GAGVSQTPSNKVTEKGKYVELRCDPISGHTALYWYRQSLGQGPEFLIYFQGTGAADDSGLPNDRFFAVRPEGSVSTLKIQRTERGDSAVYLCASSLTAGGLPGEQYFGPGTRLTVT.